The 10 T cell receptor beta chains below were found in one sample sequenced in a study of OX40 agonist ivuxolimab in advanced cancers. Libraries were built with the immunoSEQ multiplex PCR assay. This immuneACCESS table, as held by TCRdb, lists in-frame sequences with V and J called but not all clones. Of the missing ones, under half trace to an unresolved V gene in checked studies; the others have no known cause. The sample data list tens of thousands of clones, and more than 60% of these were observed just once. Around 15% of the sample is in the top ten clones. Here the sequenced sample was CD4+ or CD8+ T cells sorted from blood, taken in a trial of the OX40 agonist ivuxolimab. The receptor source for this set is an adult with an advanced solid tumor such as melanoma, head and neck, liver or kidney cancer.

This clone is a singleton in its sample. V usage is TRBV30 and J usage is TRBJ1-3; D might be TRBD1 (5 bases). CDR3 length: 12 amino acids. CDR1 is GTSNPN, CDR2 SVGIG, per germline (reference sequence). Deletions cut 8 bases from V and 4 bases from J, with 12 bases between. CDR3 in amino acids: CARKGPGNTIYF. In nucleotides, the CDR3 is TGTGCCCGGAAGGGGCCGGGAAACACCATATATTTT.

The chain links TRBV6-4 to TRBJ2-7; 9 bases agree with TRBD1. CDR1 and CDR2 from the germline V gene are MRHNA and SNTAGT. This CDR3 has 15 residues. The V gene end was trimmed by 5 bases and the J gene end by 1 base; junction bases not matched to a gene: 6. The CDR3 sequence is CASSYGGQGSYEQYF. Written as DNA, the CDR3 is TGTGCCAGCAGTTACGGAGGACAGGGGTCCTACGAGCAGTACTTC.

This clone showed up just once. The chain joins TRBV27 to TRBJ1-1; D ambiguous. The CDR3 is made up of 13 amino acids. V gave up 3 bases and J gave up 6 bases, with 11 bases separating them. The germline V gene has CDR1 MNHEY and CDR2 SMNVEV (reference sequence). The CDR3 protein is CASSFNRGAEAFF. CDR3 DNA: TGTGCCAGCAGTTTTAACAGAGGCGCTGAAGCTTTCTTT.

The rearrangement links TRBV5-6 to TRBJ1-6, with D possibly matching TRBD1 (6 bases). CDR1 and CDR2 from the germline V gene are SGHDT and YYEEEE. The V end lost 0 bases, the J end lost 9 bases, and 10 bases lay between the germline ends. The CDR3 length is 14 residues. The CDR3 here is CASSLAGAGSPLHF. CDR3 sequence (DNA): TGTGCCAGCAGCTTGGCAGGGGCCGGTTCACCCCTCCACTTT.

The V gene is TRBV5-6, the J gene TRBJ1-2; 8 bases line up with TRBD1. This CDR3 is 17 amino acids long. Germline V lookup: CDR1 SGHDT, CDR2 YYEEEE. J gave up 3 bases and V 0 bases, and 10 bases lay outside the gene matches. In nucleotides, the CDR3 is TGTGCCAGCAGCTTGGAGATGTGGACAGGGAGGGACTATGGCTACACCTTC. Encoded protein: CASSLEMWTGRDYGYTF.

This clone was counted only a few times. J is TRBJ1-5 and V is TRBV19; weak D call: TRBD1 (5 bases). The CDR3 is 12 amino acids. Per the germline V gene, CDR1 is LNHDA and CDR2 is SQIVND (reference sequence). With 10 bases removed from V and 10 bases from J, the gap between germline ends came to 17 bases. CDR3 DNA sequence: TGTGCCACCGGGGCGGGGTCCGACCCCCAGCATTTT. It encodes CATGAGSDPQHF.

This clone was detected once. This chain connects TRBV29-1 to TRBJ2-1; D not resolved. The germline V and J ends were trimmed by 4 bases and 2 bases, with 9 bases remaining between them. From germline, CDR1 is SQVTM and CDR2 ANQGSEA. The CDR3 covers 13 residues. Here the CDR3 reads CSVAQTTYNEQFF. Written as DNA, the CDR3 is TGCAGCGTTGCTCAGACGACCTACAATGAGCAGTTCTTC.

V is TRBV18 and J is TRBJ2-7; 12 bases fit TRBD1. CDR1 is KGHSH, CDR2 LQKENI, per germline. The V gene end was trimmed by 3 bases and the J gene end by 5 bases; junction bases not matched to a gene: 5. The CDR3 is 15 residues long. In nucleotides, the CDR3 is TGTGCCAGCTCACCTCCGGGACAGGGGGCCAACGAGCAGTACTTC. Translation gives CASSPPGQGANEQYF.

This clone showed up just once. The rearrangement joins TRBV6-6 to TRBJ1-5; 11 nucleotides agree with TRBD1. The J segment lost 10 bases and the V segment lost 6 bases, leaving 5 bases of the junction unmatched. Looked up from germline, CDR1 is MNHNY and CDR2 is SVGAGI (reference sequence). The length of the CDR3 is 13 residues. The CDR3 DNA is TGTGCCAGCAGCGGGACAGGGGGACAACCCCAGCATTTT. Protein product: CASSGTGGQPQHF.

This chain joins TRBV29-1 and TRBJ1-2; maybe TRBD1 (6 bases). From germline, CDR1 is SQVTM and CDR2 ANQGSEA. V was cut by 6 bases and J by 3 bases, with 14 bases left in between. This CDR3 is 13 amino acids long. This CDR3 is CSVLQGFDYGYTF. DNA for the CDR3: TGCAGCGTATTACAGGGTTTTGACTATGGCTACACCTTC.